This T cell receptor beta chain derives from a study of blood T cells in healthy people across ages. Study-wide findings and caveats: Donor CMV status, an unknown factor, possibly confounded changes in expanded clonotypes. Age brought a roughly linear fall in TCR beta diversity measured per million T cells.

The CDR3 is made up of 16 amino acids. Germline lookup yields CDR1 MGHDK and CDR2 SYGVNS. The V and J ends lost 3 bases and 7 bases respectively, with 19 bases between them. Per-sample yields of isolated PBMCs were at least 6.5 million. A single count supports this clonotype. Its antigen is unidentified. Sample-barcoded 5' priming and a J-beta primer mix drove a second PCR of roughly 7 to 11 cycles. TCRdb re-called the 5' RACE reads with MiXCR, one entry per CDR3 protein. The sample consists of hundreds of thousands of distinct CDR3 sequences, approximately 52% of them appearing once. This receptor was identified in a man in his 60s in good health. The gene calls are TRBV25-1 and TRBJ2-1; a weak D match, TRBD2 (6 bases). Material: blood. CDR3 region: CASSENSGGARNEQFF. CDR3 bases: TGTGCCAGCAGTGAGAACAGCGGAGGGGCTAGGAATGAGCAGTTCTTC.